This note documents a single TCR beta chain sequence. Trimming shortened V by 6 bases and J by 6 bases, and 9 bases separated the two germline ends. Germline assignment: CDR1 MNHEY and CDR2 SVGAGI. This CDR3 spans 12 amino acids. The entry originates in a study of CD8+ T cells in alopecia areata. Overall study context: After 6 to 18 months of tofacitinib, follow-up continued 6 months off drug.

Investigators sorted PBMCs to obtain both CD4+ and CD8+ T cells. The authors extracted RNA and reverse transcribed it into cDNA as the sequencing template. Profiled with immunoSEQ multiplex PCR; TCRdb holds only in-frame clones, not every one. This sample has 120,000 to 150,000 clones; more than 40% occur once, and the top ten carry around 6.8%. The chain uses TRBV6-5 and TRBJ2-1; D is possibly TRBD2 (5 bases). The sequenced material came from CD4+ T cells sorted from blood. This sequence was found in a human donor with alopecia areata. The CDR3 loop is CASRPEGNEQFF. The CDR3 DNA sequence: TGTGCCAGCAGACCTGAGGGCAATGAGCAGTTCTTC.